The clone carrying this T cell receptor beta chain turned up a few times. Its matching antigen is unknown. The source of the PBMCs was 8 to 10 ml of fresh peripheral blood. This sample was included in a study of T cells in Graves' hyperthyroidism and ophthalmopathy. Points from the study as a whole: Most thyroid clonotypes expanded above 0.001 were also detected in blood. Ophthalmopathy was model-predicted a median roughly six months pre-onset.

TCR beta CDR3 region amplification was performed from RNA transcripts. Primed by the HTBI set, a first-round RT-PCR was run on the TCR CDR3. A single record per CDR3 protein comes from TCRdb applying MiXCR to the multiplex PCR reads. The table includes 250,000 to 350,000 distinct CDR3 sequences, approximately 15% detected once. CDR3 length equals 15 residues. Germline CDR1 reads SGHVS; CDR2 reads FNYEAQ. Trimming removed 5 bases at V and 5 bases at J, with 16 bases between. This rearrangement joins TRBV7-6 to TRBJ2-1, with D tentatively TRBD2 (5 bases). Sequenced: blood. This receptor was obtained from a woman aged 60 to 75 with Graves' ophthalmopathy. Here the CDR3 DNA reads TGTGCCAGCAGCCTAGGAGGTCCTTTTAACAATGAGCAGTTCTTC. This codes for CASSLGGPFNNEQFF.